This T cell receptor (beta chain) appears in the sequencing data of a study of CD8+CD57+ T cells in acquired aplastic anemia. On the study more broadly: Mean DNA quantity obtained from sorted CD4+ and CD8+ cells was 3 to 4 ug.

The TCR beta profiling, which covered VDJ combination and CDR3 sequence, was carried out using genomic DNA as the template. From the reads, TCRdb called clonotypes with MiXCR, one entry per CDR3 protein. Of more than 150,000 distinct CDR3 sequences in the sample, 64% are singletons; the top ten hold 35% to 55%. Study results and limitations: No significant difference in CD8+ Simpson's diversity was found between patients and controls. Overlapping CD8+ CDR3 repertoires of patients and controls contained some 27 shared sequences.

Note on this clonotype: What it recognizes is unknown.

The specimen was sorted CD4+, CD8+, or CD8+CD57+ T cells (not recorded which) from PBMCs. The clonotype was recovered from a human donor with severe aplastic anemia or a healthy control (not recorded which).

CDR3 region: CASSFTSGRLETQYF. Here the CDR3 DNA reads TGTGCCAGCAGCTTCACTAGCGGGAGGCTGGAGACCCAGTACTTC. This chain uses TRBV7-2 with TRBJ2-5; TRBD2 matches 12 bases. Germline CDR1 and CDR2: SGHTA and FQGNSA. V shed 3 bases, J shed 5 bases, and the junction held 4 bases outside the gene matches. This CDR3 is 15 amino acids long.